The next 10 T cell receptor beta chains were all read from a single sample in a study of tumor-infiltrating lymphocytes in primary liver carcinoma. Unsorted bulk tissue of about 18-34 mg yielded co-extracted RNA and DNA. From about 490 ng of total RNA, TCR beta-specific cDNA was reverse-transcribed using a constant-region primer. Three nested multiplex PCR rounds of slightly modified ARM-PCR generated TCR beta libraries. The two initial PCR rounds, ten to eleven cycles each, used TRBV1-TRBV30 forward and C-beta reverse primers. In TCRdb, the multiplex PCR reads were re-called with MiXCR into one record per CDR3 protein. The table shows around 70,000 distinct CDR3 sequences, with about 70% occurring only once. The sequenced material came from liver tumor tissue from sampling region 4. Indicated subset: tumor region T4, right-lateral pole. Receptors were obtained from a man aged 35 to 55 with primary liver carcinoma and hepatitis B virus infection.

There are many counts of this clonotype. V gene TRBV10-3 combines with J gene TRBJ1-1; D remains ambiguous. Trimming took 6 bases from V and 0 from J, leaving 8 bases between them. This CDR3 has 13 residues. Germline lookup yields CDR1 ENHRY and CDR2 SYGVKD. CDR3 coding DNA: TGTGCCATCAGGAAGACCATGAACACTGAAGCTTTCTTT. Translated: CAIRKTMNTEAFF.

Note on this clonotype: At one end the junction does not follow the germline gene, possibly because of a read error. The CDR3 coding sequence is TGTGCCGGCAGCCTGGGGCTATCGGGAGAAGTCGACAATGAGCAGTTCTTC. It encodes CAGSLGLSGEVDNEQFF. The chain is built from TRBV11-1 and TRBJ2-1; D possibly corresponds to TRBD2 (6 bases). Germline V gene sequence: CDR1 SGHAT, CDR2 FQDESV (reference sequence). The CDR3 consists of 17 residues.

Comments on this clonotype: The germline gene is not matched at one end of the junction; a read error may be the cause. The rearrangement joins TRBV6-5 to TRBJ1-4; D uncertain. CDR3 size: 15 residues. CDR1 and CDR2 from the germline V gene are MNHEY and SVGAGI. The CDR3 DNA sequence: TGTGTCAGCAGTTATAATGGCGGAGGGCGGGAAAAACTGTTTTTT. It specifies CVSSYNGGGREKLFF.

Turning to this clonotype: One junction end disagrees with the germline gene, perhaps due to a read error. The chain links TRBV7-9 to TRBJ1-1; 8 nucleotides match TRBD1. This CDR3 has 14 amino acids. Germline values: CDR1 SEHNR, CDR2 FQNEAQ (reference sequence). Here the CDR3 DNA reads TGTACCAGCAGCTCTGGGACAGGCTACACTGAAGCTTTCTTT. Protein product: CTSSSGTGYTEAFF.

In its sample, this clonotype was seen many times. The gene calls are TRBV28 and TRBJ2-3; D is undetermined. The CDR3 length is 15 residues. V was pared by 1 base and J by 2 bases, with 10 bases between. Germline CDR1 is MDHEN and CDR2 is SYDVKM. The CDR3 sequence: CASSLSIDITDTQYF. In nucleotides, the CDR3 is TGTGCCAGCAGTTTATCGATAGACATCACAGATACGCAGTATTTT.

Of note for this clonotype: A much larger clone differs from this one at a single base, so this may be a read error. CDR3 sequence (DNA): TGTGTCAGCGGACAGGAAGAAACAGATACGCAGTATTTT. Encoded protein: CVSGQEETDTQYF. V usage is TRBV6-4 and J usage is TRBJ2-3, with 7 positions matching TRBD1. Germline lookup yields CDR1 MRHNA and CDR2 SNTAGT. The CDR3 spans 13 residues.

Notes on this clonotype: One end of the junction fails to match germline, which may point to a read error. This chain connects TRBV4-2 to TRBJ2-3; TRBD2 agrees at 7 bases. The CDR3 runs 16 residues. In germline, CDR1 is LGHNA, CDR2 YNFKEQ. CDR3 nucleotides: TGTGCCAGCAGCCAAGACCCCGTGACTAGCAGAGATACGCAGTATTTT. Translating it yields CASSQDPVTSRDTQYF.

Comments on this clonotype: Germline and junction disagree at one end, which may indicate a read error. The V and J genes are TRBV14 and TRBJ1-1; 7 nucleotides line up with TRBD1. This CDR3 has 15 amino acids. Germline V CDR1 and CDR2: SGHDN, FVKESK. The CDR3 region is CANSEYRGLDTEAFF. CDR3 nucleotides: TGTGCCAACAGCGAATACAGGGGCTTGGATACTGAAGCTTTCTTT.

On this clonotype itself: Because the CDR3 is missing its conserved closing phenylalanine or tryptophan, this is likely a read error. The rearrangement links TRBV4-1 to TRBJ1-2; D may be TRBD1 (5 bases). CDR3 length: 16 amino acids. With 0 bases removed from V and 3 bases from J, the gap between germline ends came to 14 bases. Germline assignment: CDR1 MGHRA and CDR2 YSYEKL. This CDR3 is CASSQDEVGTYYGYTS. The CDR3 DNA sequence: TGCGCCAGCAGCCAAGATGAGGTAGGGACTTACTATGGCTACACCTCA.

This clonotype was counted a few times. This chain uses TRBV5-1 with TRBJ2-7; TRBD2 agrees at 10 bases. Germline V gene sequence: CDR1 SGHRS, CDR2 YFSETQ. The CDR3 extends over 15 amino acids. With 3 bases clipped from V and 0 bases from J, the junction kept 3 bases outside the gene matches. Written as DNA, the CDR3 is TGCGCCAGCAGCTGGAGGACTAGCGGCTCCTACGAGCAGTACTTC. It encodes CASSWRTSGSYEQYF.